This T cell receptor beta chain was sequenced during a study of Ad26.COV2.S vaccination and SARS-CoV-2 variants. Method: immunoSEQ multiplex PCR; TCRdb's copy keeps in-frame clones and lacks some. The sample has roughly 380,000 clones; just over 90% are singletons. With respect to this clone: Its antigen remains unidentified.

This CDR3 comprises 16 residues. Per germline, CDR1 MGHDK and CDR2 SYGVNS. The germline V and J ends were trimmed by 1 base and 6 bases, with 16 bases remaining between them. Study-level results: The TCR breadth and depth analyses may have produced an underestimate of total T cell responses.

Source: peripheral blood, taken after recovery from COVID-19. The rearrangement joins TRBV25-1 to TRBJ2-1; tentatively, D is TRBD1 (6 bases). This sequence originates from a human donor who had recovered from COVID-19. The CDR3 DNA reads TGTGCCAGCAGTGAATTTTCTTGGGACACACGCAATGAGCAGTTCTTC. This encodes CASSEFSWDTRNEQFF.